A selection of T cell receptor beta chains follows, all from one sample in a study of vaccination and CD4 T cells after COVID-19. Via MiXCR, TCRdb re-called the PCR reads, giving one row per CDR3 protein. This sample carries about 19,000 distinct CDR3 sequences, about 50% of them seen once, and the ten largest clones take around a sixth. Their specific antigens are unknown. Source: CD4+ T cells from blood, cultured in vitro, taken before SARS-CoV-2 vaccination. The receptors were sampled from a human donor who had recovered from COVID-19. Each CDR3 is given with its conserved first and last residue. Each record gives: clone size, J gene, D gene, V gene, CDR3 protein, CDR3 DNA. D genes are given only for firm matches. The size of a clone is reported for some rows only, either as once, few or many, or as a class for expanded clones.

size: .
J: TRBJ1-6
D: TRBD1
V: TRBV5-1
CDR3: CASSPGQGYNSPLHF
DNA: TGCGCCAGCAGCCCGGGACAGGGGTATAATTCACCCCTCCACTTT

size: medium-sized
J: TRBJ1-2
D: .
V: TRBV20-1
CDR3: CSARDPRAPYGYTF
DNA: TGCAGTGCTAGAGATCCCCGGGCCCCGTATGGCTACACCTTC

size: .
J: TRBJ1-2
D: .
V: TRBV2
CDR3: CASSERSKANYGYTF
DNA: TGTGCCAGCAGTGAGCGCAGCAAGGCTAACTATGGCTACACCTTC

size: .
J: TRBJ2-1
D: .
V: TRBV10-1
CDR3: CASSDYMLGDNEQFF
DNA: TGCGCCAGCAGTGATTATATGCTCGGGGACAATGAGCAGTTCTTC

size: .
J: TRBJ1-1
D: TRBD1
V: TRBV7-2
CDR3: CASSATRRGEAFF
DNA: TGTGCCAGCAGCGCGACCCGCAGGGGGGAGGCTTTCTTT

size: .
J: TRBJ2-3
D: TRBD1
V: TRBV6-1
CDR3: CASSEKGQGLSTDTQYF
DNA: TGTGCCAGCAGTGAAAAGGGACAGGGACTGAGCACAGATACGCAGTATTTT

size: few
J: TRBJ2-1
D: TRBD2
V: TRBV24-1
CDR3: CATTAGTSGGYEQFF
DNA: TGTGCCACCACCGCCGGGACTAGCGGGGGGTATGAGCAGTTCTTC

size: .
J: TRBJ2-7
D: TRBD1
V: TRBV7-2
CDR3: CASSLGGQGAREQYF
DNA: TGTGCCAGCAGCTTGGGGGGACAGGGGGCACGGGAGCAGTACTTC

size: .
J: TRBJ1-1
D: .
V: TRBV7-8
CDR3: CASSLVQGNTEAFF
DNA: TGTGCCAGCAGCTTAGTTCAGGGCAACACTGAAGCTTTCTTT

size: .
J: TRBJ1-1
D: .
V: TRBV27
CDR3: CASSRHPSDGLTEAFF
DNA: TGTGCCAGCAGTCGCCACCCTTCGGACGGTCTAACTGAAGCTTTCTTT

size: .
J: TRBJ2-7
D: TRBD2
V: TRBV7-2
CDR3: CASSLGLAREQYF
DNA: TGTGCCAGCAGCTTAGGACTAGCTCGGGAGCAGTACTTC

size: .
J: TRBJ2-2
D: TRBD1
V: TRBV7-3
CDR3: CASSSDPTGSPGELFF
DNA: TGTGCCAGCAGCTCAGACCCGACAGGGTCTCCCGGGGAGCTGTTTTTT

size: .
J: TRBJ1-2
D: .
V: TRBV28
CDR3: CASSLKPAGTTF
DNA: TGTGCCAGCAGTTTAAAACCGGCAGGGACCACCTTC

size: .
J: TRBJ1-1
D: .
V: TRBV20-1
CDR3: CSARGTRGYTEAFF
DNA: TGCAGTGCGCGTGGTACTAGGGGGTACACTGAAGCTTTCTTT

size: .
J: TRBJ1-2
D: .
V: TRBV25-1
CDR3: CASSESMMPSVWGYTF
DNA: TGTGCCAGCAGTGAATCCATGATGCCGAGTGTTTGGGGCTACACCTTC

size: .
J: TRBJ2-7
D: TRBD2
V: TRBV28
CDR3: CASSETSPNEQYF
DNA: TGTGCCAGCAGTGAGACTAGCCCCAACGAGCAGTACTTC

size: .
J: TRBJ1-1
D: TRBD1
V: TRBV28
CDR3: CASRGQPPAFF
DNA: TGTGCCAGCAGGGGACAGCCTCCGGCTTTCTTT

size: .
J: TRBJ1-5
D: .
V: TRBV19
CDR3: CASSIAAHNQPQHF
DNA: TGTGCCAGTAGTATTGCTGCCCACAATCAGCCCCAGCATTTT

size: few
J: TRBJ1-1
D: .
V: TRBV27
CDR3: CASSLFQQGTEAFF
DNA: TGTGCCAGCAGTTTATTCCAACAGGGCACTGAAGCTTTCTTT

size: .
J: TRBJ1-1
D: .
V: TRBV5-1
CDR3: CASSLFNRQTNTEAFF
DNA: TGCGCCAGCAGCTTGTTCAATAGACAGACGAACACTGAAGCTTTCTTT

size: few
J: TRBJ1-5
D: TRBD1
V: TRBV28
CDR3: CASSPVGRTGATYSNQPQHF
DNA: TGTGCCAGCAGCCCAGTGGGGCGGACAGGGGCCACCTATAGCAATCAGCCCCAGCATTTT

size: .
J: TRBJ1-2
D: TRBD1
V: TRBV6-1
CDR3: CASRNNRGYGYTF
DNA: TGTGCCAGCAGGAACAACAGGGGGTATGGCTACACCTTC

size: few
J: TRBJ1-5
D: TRBD1
V: TRBV20-1
CDR3: CSARYSNRGDQPQHF
DNA: TGCAGTGCTAGATACTCTAACAGGGGGGATCAGCCCCAGCATTTT

size: .
J: TRBJ1-5
D: .
V: TRBV2
CDR3: CASSQLRGSEPQHF
DNA: TGTGCCAGCAGTCAACTCAGGGGATCAGAGCCCCAGCATTTT

size: .
J: TRBJ2-7
D: .
V: TRBV29-1
CDR3: CSFYPRVPLYEQYF
DNA: TGCAGCTTTTACCCGCGCGTTCCCCTCTACGAGCAGTACTTC

size: few
J: TRBJ2-7
D: .
V: TRBV7-3
CDR3: CASSLFASYEQYF
DNA: TGTGCCAGCAGCTTATTTGCCTCCTACGAGCAGTACTTC

size: .
J: TRBJ2-7
D: TRBD1
V: TRBV20-1
CDR3: CSAAQGARSNEQYF
DNA: TGCAGTGCTGCACAGGGGGCGCGATCAAACGAGCAGTACTTC

size: .
J: TRBJ1-5
D: .
V: TRBV7-9
CDR3: CASSNTGVYSNQPQHF
DNA: TGTGCCAGCAGCAATACAGGAGTCTATAGCAATCAGCCCCAGCATTTT

size: .
J: TRBJ2-5
D: TRBD1
V: TRBV5-1
CDR3: CASSLLTGDRGETQYF
DNA: TGCGCCAGCAGCCTTCTGACAGGGGATCGAGGAGAGACCCAGTACTTC

size: few
J: TRBJ2-5
D: .
V: TRBV24-1
CDR3: CATSFGIQETQYF
DNA: TGTGCCACCAGTTTTGGGATCCAAGAGACCCAGTACTTC

size: .
J: TRBJ2-3
D: .
V: TRBV20-1
CDR3: CSASVSRPSTDTQYF
DNA: TGCAGTGCTAGTGTATCTCGTCCTAGCACAGATACGCAGTATTTT

size: .
J: TRBJ2-3
D: .
V: TRBV27
CDR3: CASRPGTFPDTQYF
DNA: TGTGCCAGCAGACCCGGGACTTTCCCAGATACGCAGTATTTT

size: .
J: TRBJ1-1
D: .
V: TRBV6-5
CDR3: CASSYSTAEPEAFF
DNA: TGTGCCAGCAGTTACTCGACCGCGGAACCCGAAGCTTTCTTT

size: .
J: TRBJ2-5
D: TRBD2
V: TRBV6-2/TRBV6-3
CDR3: CASSPSGGIQETQYF
DNA: TGTGCCAGCAGCCCTAGCGGGGGTATACAAGAGACCCAGTACTTC

size: .
J: TRBJ1-1
D: .
V: TRBV4-1
CDR3: CASSQDRVLNTEAFF
DNA: TGCGCCAGCAGCCAAGACAGGGTTCTGAACACTGAAGCTTTCTTT

size: .
J: TRBJ1-1
D: .
V: TRBV7-2
CDR3: CASSFSRNTEAFF
DNA: TGTGCCAGCAGCTTTAGCAGGAACACTGAAGCTTTCTTT

size: few
J: TRBJ2-1
D: TRBD2
V: TRBV20-1
CDR3: CSARDPSGDGREQFF
DNA: TGCAGTGCTAGAGATCCTAGCGGGGACGGAAGGGAGCAGTTCTTC

size: .
J: TRBJ1-1
D: TRBD1
V: TRBV7-6
CDR3: CASSRNTVGQGTPTEAFF
DNA: TGTGCCAGCAGCCGAAATACGGTGGGACAGGGGACCCCCACTGAAGCTTTCTTT

size: medium-sized
J: TRBJ2-1
D: TRBD2
V: TRBV19
CDR3: CASSIELAGRREQFF
DNA: TGTGCCAGTAGTATTGAATTAGCGGGAAGGCGTGAGCAGTTCTTC

size: few
J: TRBJ2-1
D: TRBD2
V: TRBV20-1
CDR3: CSALRPGLAGALNNEQFF
DNA: TGCAGTGCGCTGAGACCGGGACTAGCGGGAGCACTAAACAATGAGCAGTTCTTC

size: few
J: TRBJ1-5
D: .
V: TRBV20-1
CDR3: CSAGETYSNQPQHF
DNA: TGCAGTGCCGGGGAAACTTATAGCAATCAGCCCCAGCATTTT

size: .
J: TRBJ2-3
D: TRBD2
V: TRBV7-9
CDR3: CASSLGVKREIGIDTQYF
DNA: TGTGCCAGCAGCTTAGGAGTGAAGCGGGAGATTGGGATCGATACGCAGTATTTT